This paragraph covers one TCR beta chain sequence. Only in-frame clones appear in the TCRdb table, and some are missing; sequencing was by immunoSEQ multiplex PCR. This table holds about 80,000 clones, about 91% found once. V shed 8 bases, J shed 5 bases, and the junction held 11 bases outside the gene matches. Germline assignment: CDR1 SNHLY and CDR2 FYNNEI. This CDR3 contains 14 residues. The sample belongs to a study of T cell changes during pregnancy in multiple sclerosis. The chain carries TRBV2 and TRBJ2-7, with TRBD1 matching over 8 bases. The specimen comprised peripheral blood, sampled before pregnancy. This receptor was identified in a female donor with multiple sclerosis, enrolled in a pregnancy study. Written as DNA, the CDR3 is TGTGCCAGCTCTTATAGGACAGGGCCCAACGAGCAGTACTTC. Its protein is CASSYRTGPNEQYF.